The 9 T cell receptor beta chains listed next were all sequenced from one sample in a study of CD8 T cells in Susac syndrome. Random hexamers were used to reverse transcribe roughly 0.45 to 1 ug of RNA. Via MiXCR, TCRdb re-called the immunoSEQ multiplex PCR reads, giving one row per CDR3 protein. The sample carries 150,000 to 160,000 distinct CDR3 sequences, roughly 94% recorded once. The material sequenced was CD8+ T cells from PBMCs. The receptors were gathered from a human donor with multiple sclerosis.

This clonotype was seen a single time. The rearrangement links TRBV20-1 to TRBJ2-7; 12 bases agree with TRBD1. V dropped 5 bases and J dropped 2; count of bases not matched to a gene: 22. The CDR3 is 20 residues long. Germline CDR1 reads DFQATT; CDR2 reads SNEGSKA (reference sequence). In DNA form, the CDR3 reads TGCAGTGCTGGGGACAGGGGGCACTTGGTCGGACTAGCGTTAGCCTACGAGCAGTACTTC. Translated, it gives CSAGDRGHLVGLALAYEQYF.

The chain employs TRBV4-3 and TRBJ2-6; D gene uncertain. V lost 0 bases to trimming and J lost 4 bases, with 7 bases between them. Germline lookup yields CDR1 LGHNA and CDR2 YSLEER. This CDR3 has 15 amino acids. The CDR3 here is CASSQDQAGANVLTF. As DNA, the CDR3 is TGCGCCAGCAGCCAAGATCAGGCGGGGGCCAACGTCCTGACTTTC.

In DNA form, the CDR3 reads TGTGCCAGCAGCGCCAGGGACAGGGGGCTTGGGACCCAGTACTTC. It codes for CASSARDRGLGTQYF. The rearrangement joins TRBV7-9 to TRBJ2-5; 12 bases agree with TRBD1. CDR1 SEHNR and CDR2 FQNEAQ come from the germline V gene (reference sequence). J gave up 7 bases and V 5 bases, and 8 bases lay outside the gene matches. The CDR3 spans 15 residues.

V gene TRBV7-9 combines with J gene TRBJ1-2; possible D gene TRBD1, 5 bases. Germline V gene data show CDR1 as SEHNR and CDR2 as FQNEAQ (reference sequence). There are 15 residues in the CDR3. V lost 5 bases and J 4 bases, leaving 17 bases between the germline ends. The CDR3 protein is CASSPIGGTGYGYTF. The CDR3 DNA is TGTGCCAGCAGCCCCATTGGCGGGACCGGCTATGGCTACACCTTC.

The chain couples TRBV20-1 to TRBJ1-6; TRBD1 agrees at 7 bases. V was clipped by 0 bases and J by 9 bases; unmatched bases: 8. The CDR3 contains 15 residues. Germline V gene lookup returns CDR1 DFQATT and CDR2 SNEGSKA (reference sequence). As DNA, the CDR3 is TGCAGTGCTAGAGAACAGGGGTCCCCTCGTTCACCCCTCCACTTT. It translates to CSAREQGSPRSPLHF.

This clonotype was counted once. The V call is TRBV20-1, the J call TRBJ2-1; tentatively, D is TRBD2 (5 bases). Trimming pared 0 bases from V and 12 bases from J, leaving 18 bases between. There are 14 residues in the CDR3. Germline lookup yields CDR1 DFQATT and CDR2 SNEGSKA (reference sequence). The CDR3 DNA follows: TGCAGTGCTAGAGATCTTAAGGCGGGCTATTGGCAGTTCTTC. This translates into CSARDLKAGYWQFF.

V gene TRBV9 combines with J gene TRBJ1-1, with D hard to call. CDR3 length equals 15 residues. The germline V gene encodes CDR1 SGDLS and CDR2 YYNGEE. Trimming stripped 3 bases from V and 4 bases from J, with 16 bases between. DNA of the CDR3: TGTGCCAGCAGCGAGAACCTCAGTGGCGGCACTGAAGCTTTCTTT. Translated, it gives CASSENLSGGTEAFF.

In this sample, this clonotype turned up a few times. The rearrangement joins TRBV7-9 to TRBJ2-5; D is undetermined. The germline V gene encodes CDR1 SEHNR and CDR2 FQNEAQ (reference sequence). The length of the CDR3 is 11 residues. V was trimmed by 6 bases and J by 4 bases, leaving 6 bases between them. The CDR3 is CASSKGETQYF. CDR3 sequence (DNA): TGTGCCAGCAGTAAGGGAGAGACCCAGTACTTC.

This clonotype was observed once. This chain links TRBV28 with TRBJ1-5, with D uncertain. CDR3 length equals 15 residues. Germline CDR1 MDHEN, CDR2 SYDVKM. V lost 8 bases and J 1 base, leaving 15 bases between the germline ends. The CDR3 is CASERVWRSNQPQHF. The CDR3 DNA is TGTGCCAGCGAAAGGGTTTGGAGAAGCAATCAGCCCCAGCATTTT.